The 2 T cell receptor beta chains in this list originate from one sample, sequenced in a study of blood T cells in healthy people across ages. Then a second PCR, running about 6 to 12 cycles, was carried out with a sample-barcoded 5' primer and a J-beta primer mix. Each CDR3 protein is one row after TCRdb ran MiXCR on the 5' RACE reads. The sample has about 1.1 million distinct CDR3 sequences, about two fifths seen once; the top ten hold approximately 14%. The source material was blood. Receptors were obtained from a man between 18 and 35 years old in good health.

The genes are TRBV27 and TRBJ1-1; D not certain. Per germline, CDR1 MNHEY and CDR2 SMNVEV (reference sequence). The CDR3 consists of 13 residues. V was clipped by 6 bases and J by 1 base, with 9 bases between them. The CDR3 sequence is CASRPHENTEAFF. The CDR3 DNA reads TGTGCCAGCAGACCACACGAGAACACTGAAGCTTTCTTT.

The chain recombines TRBV20-1 with TRBJ1-5; D remains unclear. Germline V gene lookup returns CDR1 DFQATT and CDR2 SNEGSKA (reference sequence). Trimming took off 1 base at V and 15 bases at J, with 22 bases between the two ends. The CDR3 loop spans 14 amino acids. The CDR3 spells CSARGYGSVERWHF. CDR3 DNA sequence: TGCAGTGCTAGAGGCTACGGCTCGGTTGAGAGGTGGCATTTT.